This T cell receptor (beta chain) was identified during a study of cytomegalovirus exposure and HLA in healthy donors. Study results and caveats: Earlier analysis found most TCR beta V segments productive about 87% or about 30% of the time. Accurate predictions that matched the HLA-A and HLA-B alleles of most subjects were reportedly made from TCR beta sequences. Later analysis associated a missense DCLRE1C variant with TCR beta V- and J-gene trimming.

Details on this clone: The antigen is undetermined.

It was healthy bone marrow donors who served as donors. This PCR relied on a set of 60 Vbeta primers and 13 Jbeta primers. Assay used: immunoSEQ multiplex PCR; TCRdb lists only in-frame clones, some missing. Of some 180,000 clones in the sample, around 80% were seen once. The junction had 16 bases not matched to a gene; V was cut back by 5 bases and J by 10 bases. The CDR3 has 17 amino acids. Germline V CDR1 and CDR2: PRHDT, FYEKMQ (reference sequence). The source of this sequence is a girl aged 5-17 years in good health and CMV-seropositive. The material sequenced was PBMCs. The chain carries TRBV13 and TRBJ2-1; the match to TRBD2 covers 11 bases. The CDR3 loop is CASSVPPGLAGSGEQFF. DNA for the CDR3: TGTGCCAGCAGCGTCCCCCCCGGACTAGCGGGCAGTGGGGAGCAGTTCTTC.